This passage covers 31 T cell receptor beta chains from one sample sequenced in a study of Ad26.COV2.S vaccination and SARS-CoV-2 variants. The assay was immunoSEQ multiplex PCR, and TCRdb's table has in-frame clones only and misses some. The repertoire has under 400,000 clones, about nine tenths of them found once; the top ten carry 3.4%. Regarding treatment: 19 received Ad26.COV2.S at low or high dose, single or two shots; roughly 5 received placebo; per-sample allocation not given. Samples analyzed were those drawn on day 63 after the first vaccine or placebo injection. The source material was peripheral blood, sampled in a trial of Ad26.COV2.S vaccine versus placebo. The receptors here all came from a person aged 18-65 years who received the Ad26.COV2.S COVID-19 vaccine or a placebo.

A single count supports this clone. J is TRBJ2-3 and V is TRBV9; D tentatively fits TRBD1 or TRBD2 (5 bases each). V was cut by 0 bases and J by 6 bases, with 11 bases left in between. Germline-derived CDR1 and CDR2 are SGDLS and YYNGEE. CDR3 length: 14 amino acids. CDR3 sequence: CASSVGWGLDTQYF. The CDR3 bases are TGTGCCAGCAGCGTAGGATGGGGGTTGGATACGCAGTATTTT.

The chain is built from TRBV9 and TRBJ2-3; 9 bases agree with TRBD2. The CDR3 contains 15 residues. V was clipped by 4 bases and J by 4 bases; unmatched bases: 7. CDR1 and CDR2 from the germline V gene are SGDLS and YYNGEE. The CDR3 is CASSILAGLADTQYF. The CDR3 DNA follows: TGTGCCAGCAGCATCCTAGCGGGGTTAGCAGATACGCAGTATTTT.

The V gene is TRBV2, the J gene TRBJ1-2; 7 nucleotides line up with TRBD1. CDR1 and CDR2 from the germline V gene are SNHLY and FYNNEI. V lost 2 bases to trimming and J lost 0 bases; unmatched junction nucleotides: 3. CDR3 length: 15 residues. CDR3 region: CASSELGQPNYGYTF. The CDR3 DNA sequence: TGTGCCAGCAGTGAACTGGGACAGCCTAACTATGGCTACACCTTC.

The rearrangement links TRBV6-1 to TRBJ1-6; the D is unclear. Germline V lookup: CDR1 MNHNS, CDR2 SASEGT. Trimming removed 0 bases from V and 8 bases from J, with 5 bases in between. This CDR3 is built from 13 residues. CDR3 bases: TGTGCCAGCAGTGAAGCGCCGGATTCACCCCTCCACTTT. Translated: CASSEAPDSPLHF.

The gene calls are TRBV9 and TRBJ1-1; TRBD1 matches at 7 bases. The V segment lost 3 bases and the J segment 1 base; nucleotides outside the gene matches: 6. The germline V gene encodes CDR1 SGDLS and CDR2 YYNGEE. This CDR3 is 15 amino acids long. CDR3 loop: CASSGRTGANTEAFF. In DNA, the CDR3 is TGTGCCAGCAGCGGGCGGACAGGAGCGAACACTGAAGCTTTCTTT.

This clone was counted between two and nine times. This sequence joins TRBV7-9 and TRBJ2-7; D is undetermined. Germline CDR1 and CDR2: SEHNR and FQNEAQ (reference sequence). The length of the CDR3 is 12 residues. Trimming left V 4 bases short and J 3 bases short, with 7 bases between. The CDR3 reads CASSWGSYEQYF. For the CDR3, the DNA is TGTGCCAGCAGCTGGGGAAGCTACGAGCAGTACTTC.

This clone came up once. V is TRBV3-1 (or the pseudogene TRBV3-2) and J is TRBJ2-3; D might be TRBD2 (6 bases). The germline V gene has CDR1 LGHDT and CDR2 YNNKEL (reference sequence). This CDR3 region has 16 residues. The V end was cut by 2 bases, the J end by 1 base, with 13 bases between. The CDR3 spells CASSQLPGLGTDTQYF. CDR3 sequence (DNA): TGTGCCAGCAGCCAACTCCCGGGACTCGGCACAGATACGCAGTATTTT.

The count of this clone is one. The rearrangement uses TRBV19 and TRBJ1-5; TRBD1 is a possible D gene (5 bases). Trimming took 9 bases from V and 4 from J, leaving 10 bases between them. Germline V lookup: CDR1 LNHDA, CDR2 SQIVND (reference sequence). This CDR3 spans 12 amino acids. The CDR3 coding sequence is TGTGCCAGCAGGGAAGGGAATCAGCCCCAGCATTTT. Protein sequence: CASREGNQPQHF. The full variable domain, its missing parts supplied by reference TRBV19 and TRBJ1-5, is DGGITQSPKYLFRKEGQNVTLSCEQNLNHDAMYWYRQDPGQGLRLIYYSQIVNDFQKGDIAEGYSVSREKKESFPLTVTSAQKNPTAFYLCASREGNQPQHFGDGTRLSIL.

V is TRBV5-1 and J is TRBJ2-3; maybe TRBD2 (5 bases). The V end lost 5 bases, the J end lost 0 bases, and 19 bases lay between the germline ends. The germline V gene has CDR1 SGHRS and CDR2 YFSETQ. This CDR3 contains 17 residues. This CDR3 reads CASRVLTGRTSTDTQYF. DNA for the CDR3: TGCGCCAGCAGGGTTTTAACCGGGCGGACTAGCACAGATACGCAGTATTTT.

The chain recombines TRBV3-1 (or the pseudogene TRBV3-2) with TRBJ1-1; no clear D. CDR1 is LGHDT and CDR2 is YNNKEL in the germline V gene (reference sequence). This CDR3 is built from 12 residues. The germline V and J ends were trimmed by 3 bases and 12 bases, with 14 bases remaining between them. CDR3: CASSQARGLSFF. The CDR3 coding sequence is TGTGCCAGCAGCCAGGCTCGTGGTTTATCTTTCTTT.

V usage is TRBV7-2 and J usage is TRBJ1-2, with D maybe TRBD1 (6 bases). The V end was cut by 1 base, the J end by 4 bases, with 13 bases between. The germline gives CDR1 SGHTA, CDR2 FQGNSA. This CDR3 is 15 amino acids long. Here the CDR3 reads CASSLEGGISYGYTF. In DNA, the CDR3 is TGTGCCAGCAGCTTAGAGGGGGGTATAAGCTATGGCTACACCTTC.

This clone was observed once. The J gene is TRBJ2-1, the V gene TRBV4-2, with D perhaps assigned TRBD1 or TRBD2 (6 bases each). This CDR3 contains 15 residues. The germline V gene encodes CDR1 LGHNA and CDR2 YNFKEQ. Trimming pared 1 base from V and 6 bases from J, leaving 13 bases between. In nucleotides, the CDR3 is TGTGCCAGCAGCCAAGGGGAAGGGGGGCCCAATGAGCAGTTCTTC. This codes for CASSQGEGGPNEQFF.

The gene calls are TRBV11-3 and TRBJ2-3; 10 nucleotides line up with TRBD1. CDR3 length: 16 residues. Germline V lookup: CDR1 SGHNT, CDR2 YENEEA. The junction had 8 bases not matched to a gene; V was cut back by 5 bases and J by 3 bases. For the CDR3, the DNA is TGTGCCAGCAGCAACACCGGGACAGGGGTTACAGATACGCAGTATTTT. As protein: CASSNTGTGVTDTQYF.

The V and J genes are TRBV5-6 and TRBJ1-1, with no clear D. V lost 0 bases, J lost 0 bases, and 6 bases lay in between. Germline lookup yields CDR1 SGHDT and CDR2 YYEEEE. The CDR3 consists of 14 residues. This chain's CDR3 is CASSLAHLNTEAFF. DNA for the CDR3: TGTGCCAGCAGCTTGGCTCACCTGAACACTGAAGCTTTCTTT.

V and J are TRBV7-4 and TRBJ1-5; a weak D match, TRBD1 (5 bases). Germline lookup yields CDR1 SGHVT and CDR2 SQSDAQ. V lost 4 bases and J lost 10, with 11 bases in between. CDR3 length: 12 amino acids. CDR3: CASSSPDSPQHF. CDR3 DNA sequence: TGTGCCAGCAGCTCGCCCGACAGTCCCCAGCATTTT.

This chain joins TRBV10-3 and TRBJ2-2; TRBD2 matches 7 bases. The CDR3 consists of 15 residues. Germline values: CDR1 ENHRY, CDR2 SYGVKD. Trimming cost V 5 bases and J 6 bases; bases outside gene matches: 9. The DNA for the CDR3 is TGTGCCATCAGTAGCCCCACAGCGGGACCCGGGGAGCTGTTTTTT. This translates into CAISSPTAGPGELFF.

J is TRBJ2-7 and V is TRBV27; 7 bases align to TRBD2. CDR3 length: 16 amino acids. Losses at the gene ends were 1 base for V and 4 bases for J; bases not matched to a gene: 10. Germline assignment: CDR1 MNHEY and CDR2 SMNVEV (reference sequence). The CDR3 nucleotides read TGTGCCAGCAGTTTATTTAGCGGGCGGGCGAGTTACGAGCAGTACTTC. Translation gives CASSLFSGRASYEQYF.

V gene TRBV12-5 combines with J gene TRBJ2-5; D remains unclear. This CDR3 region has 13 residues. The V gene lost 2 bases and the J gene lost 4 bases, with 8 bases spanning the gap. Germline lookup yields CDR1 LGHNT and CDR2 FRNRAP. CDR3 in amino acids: CASGLHGRETQYF. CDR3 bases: TGTGCTAGTGGTTTGCATGGTAGAGAGACCCAGTACTTC.

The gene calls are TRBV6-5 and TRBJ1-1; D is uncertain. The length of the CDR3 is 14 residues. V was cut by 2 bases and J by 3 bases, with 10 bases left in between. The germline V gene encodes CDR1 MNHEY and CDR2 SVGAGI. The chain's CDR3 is CASSYRGRDTEAFF. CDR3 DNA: TGTGCCAGCAGTTACCGGGGAAGGGACACTGAAGCTTTCTTT.

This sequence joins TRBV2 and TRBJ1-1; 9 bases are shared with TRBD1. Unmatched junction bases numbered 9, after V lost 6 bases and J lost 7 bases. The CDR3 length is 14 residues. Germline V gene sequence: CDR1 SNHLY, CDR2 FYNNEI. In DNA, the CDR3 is TGTGCCAGCAGCCCGGGACAGGGCTACGGTGAAGCTTTCTTT. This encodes CASSPGQGYGEAFF.

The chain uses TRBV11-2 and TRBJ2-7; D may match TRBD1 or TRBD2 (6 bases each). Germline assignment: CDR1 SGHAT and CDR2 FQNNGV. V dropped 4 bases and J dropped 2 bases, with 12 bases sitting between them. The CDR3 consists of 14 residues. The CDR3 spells CASSYGGRPYEQYF. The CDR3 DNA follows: TGTGCCAGCAGCTATGGGGGGCGACCCTACGAGCAGTACTTC.

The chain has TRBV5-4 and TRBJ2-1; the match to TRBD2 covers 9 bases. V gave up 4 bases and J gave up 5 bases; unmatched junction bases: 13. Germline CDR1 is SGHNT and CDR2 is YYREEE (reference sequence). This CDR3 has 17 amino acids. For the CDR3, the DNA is TGTGCCAGCAGCCGCTCGTGGGAGCGGGGGGTTCACAATGAGCAGTTCTTC. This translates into CASSRSWERGVHNEQFF.

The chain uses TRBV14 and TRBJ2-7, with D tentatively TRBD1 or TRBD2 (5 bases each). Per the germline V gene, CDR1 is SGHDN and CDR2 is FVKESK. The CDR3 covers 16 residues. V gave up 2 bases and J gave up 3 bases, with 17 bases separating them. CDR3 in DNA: TGTGCCAGCAGCCAATCCCGGGGTCCAGGGTACTACGAGCAGTACTTC. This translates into CASSQSRGPGYYEQYF.

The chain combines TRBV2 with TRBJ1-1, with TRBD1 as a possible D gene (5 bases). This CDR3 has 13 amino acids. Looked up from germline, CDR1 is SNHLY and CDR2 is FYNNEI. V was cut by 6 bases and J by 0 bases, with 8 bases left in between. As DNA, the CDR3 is TGTGCCAGCAGGGGACCCATGAACACTGAAGCTTTCTTT. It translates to CASRGPMNTEAFF.

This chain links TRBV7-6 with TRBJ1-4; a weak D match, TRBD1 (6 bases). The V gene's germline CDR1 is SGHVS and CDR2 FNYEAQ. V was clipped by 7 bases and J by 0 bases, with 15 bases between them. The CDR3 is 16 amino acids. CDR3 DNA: TGTGCCAGCAAAGAAGGGGGAGTTGCAACTAATGAAAAACTGTTTTTT. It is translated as CASKEGGVATNEKLFF.

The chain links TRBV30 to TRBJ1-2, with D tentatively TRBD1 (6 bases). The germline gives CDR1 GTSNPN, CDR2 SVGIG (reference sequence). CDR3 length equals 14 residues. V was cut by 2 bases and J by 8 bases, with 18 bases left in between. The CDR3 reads CAWSTQGDWGGYTF. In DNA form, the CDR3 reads TGTGCCTGGAGTACACAGGGAGATTGGGGCGGCTACACCTTC. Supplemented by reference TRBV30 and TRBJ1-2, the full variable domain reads SQTIHQWPATLVQPVGSPLSLECTVEGTSNPNLYWYRQAAGRGLQLLFYSVGIGQISSEVPQNLSASRPQDRQFILSSKKLLLSDSGFYLCAWSTQGDWGGYTFGSGTRLTVV.

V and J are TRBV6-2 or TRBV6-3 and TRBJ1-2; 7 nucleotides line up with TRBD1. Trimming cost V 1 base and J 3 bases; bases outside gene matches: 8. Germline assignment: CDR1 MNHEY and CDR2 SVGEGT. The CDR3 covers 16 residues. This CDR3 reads CASSYWTGLIDYGYTF. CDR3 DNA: TGTGCCAGCAGTTACTGGACAGGCCTGATAGACTATGGCTACACCTTC.

The CDR3 loop is CASSQGGGVNQPQHF. The CDR3 DNA reads TGCGCCAGCAGCCAGGGTGGGGGGGTCAATCAGCCCCAGCATTTT. This sequence joins TRBV4-1 and TRBJ1-5, with D perhaps matching TRBD1 (5 bases). Looked up from germline, CDR1 is MGHRA and CDR2 is YSYEKL. Between the trimmed V and J ends, which lost 3 bases and 3 bases, there was a span of 12 bases. There are 15 residues in the CDR3.

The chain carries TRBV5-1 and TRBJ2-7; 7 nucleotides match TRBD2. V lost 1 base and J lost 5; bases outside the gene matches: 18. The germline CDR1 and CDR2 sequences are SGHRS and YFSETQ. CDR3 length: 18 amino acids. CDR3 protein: CASSLFLETAWDYNEQYF. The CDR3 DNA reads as TGCGCCAGCAGCTTGTTTCTTGAGACAGCCTGGGACTATAACGAGCAGTACTTC.

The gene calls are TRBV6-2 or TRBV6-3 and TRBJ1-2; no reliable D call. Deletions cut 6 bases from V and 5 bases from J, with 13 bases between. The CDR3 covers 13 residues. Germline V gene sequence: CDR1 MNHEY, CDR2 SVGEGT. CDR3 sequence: CASSQNIGYGYTF. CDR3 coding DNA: TGTGCCAGCAGCCAAAATATAGGGTATGGCTACACCTTC.

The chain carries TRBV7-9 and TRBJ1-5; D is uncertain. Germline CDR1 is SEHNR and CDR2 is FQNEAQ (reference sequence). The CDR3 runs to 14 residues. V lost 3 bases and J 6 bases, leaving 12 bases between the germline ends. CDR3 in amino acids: CASSFSESPQPQHF. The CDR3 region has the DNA TGTGCCAGCAGCTTCTCAGAATCTCCTCAGCCCCAGCATTTT.